Following are 10 T cell receptor beta chains from one sample sequenced in a study of regulatory T cells in long-lasting Graves disease. Noted time point: newly diagnosed GD, antithyroid drugs for less than 3 months. TCR sequences were obtained from RNA taken from PBMCs. To make TCR beta libraries, researchers used iRepertoire HTBI primers and Arm-PCR of CDR3 regions. TCRdb re-called the multiplex PCR reads with MiXCR, one entry per CDR3 protein. Of under 400,000 distinct CDR3 sequences detected, roughly 17% appear once; the ten largest clones hold roughly 29%. These data were also reused for a study on T cells in Graves' hyperthyroidism and ophthalmopathy.

The input for sequencing was peripheral blood mononuclear cells (PBMCs), taken at new diagnosis, from a patient treated with antithyroid drugs. These receptors originate from a man between 40 and 49 years old with Graves disease.

The genes are TRBV19 and TRBJ2-3, with D perhaps matching TRBD1 or TRBD2 (6 bases each). Trimming shortened V by 7 bases and J by 10 bases, and 24 bases separated the two germline ends. The CDR3 is 15 amino acids. In germline, CDR1 is LNHDA, CDR2 SQIVND (reference sequence). The CDR3 DNA follows: TGTGCCAGTAATAATGGAGGGGGATTTCTCAGTGCGCAGTATTTT. Translating gives CASNNGGGFLSAQYF.

This clonotype was counted many times. This chain connects TRBV11-2 to TRBJ1-1, with D tentatively TRBD1 (6 bases). Germline assignment: CDR1 SGHAT and CDR2 FQNNGV. CDR3 length equals 15 residues. The V end was cut by 5 bases, the J end by 4 bases, with 17 bases between. Here the CDR3 DNA reads TGTGCCAGCAGCCATGTCACAGGGATGGGCACTGAAGCTTTCTTT. Translation: CASSHVTGMGTEAFF. Supplemented by reference TRBV11-2 and TRBJ1-1, the full variable domain reads EAGVAQSPRYKIIEKRQSVAFWCNPISGHATLYWYQQILGQGPKLLIQFQNNGVVDDSQLPKDRFSAERLKGVDSTLKIQPAKLEDSAVYLCASSHVTGMGTEAFFGQGTRLTVV.

This clonotype came up many times. The chain employs TRBV2 and TRBJ1-1; weak D call: TRBD1 (6 bases). Per the germline V gene, CDR1 is SNHLY and CDR2 is FYNNEI. CDR3 length equals 14 residues. V was shortened by 7 bases and J by 5 bases, with 17 bases between the two germline ends. CDR3 nucleotides: TGTGCCAGCAACATAGGGGGGAGGTATACTGAAGCTTTCTTT. Translation: CASNIGGRYTEAFF. Complete variable domain (other parts from reference TRBV2 and TRBJ1-1): EPEVTQTPSHQVTQMGQEVILRCVPISNHLYFYWYRQILGQKVEFLVSFYNNEISEKSEIFDDQFSVERPDGSNFTLKIRSTKLEDSAMYFCASNIGGRYTEAFFGQGTRLTVV.

At least ten counts were recorded for this clonotype. The chain carries TRBV5-1 and TRBJ2-3; possible D gene TRBD2, 6 bases. V was pared by 3 bases and J by 2 bases, with 16 bases between. Germline V gene lookup returns CDR1 SGHRS and CDR2 YFSETQ. This CDR3 is 16 amino acids long. The CDR3 sequence is CASSSGGSSHTDTQYF. Here the CDR3 DNA reads TGCGCCAGCAGCTCCGGAGGGAGCTCCCACACAGATACGCAGTATTTT. The entire variable domain, with the rest obtained from reference TRBV5-1 and TRBJ2-3, is as follows: KAGVTQTPRYLIKTRGQQVTLSCSPISGHRSVSWYQQTPGQGLQFLFEYFSETQRNKGNFPGRFSGRQFSNSRSEMNVSTLELGDSALYLCASSSGGSSHTDTQYFGPGTRLTVL.

The sample holds many counts of this clonotype. The chain recombines TRBV9 with TRBJ2-3; D may correspond to TRBD1 or TRBD2 (6 bases each). CDR3 length: 16 amino acids. CDR1 and CDR2 from the germline V gene are SGDLS and YYNGEE. V was cut by 3 bases and J by 6 bases, with 20 bases left in between. The CDR3 DNA reads TGTGCCAGCAGCGCCCAGGGGACTTCGTGGGGTGATACGCAGTATTTT. Its translation is CASSAQGTSWGDTQYF. Filled out from reference TRBV9 and TRBJ2-3, the complete variable domain reads DSGVTQTPKHLITATGQRVTLRCSPRSGDLSVYWYQQSLDQGLQFLIQYYNGEERAKGNILERFSAQQFPDLHSELNLSSLELGDSALYFCASSAQGTSWGDTQYFGPGTRLTVL.

This clonotype has a count of ten or more. The rearrangement links TRBV20-1 to TRBJ1-1; unclear D gene. CDR3 length: 12 residues. Germline values: CDR1 DFQATT, CDR2 SNEGSKA (reference sequence). Trimming left V 3 bases short and J 2 bases short, with 7 bases between. Here the CDR3 DNA reads TGCAGTGCTAGTAGATACAACACTGAAGCTTTCTTT. Protein: CSASRYNTEAFF.

This clonotype was picked up many times. For the CDR3, the DNA is TGTGCCAGCAGTCCCCCGGGCAGGACCGGCACAGATACGCAGTATTTT. This gives the protein CASSPPGRTGTDTQYF. This chain connects TRBV12-3 or TRBV12-4 to TRBJ2-3; D gene uncertain. V was cut by 5 bases and J by 1 base, with 16 bases left in between. The CDR3 extends over 16 amino acids.

This chain connects TRBV5-4 to TRBJ2-6; D call uncertain. The germline V gene encodes CDR1 SGHNT and CDR2 YYREEE (reference sequence). V gave up 1 base and J gave up 0 bases, with 5 bases separating them. CDR3 size: 15 residues. CDR3 in amino acids: CASSLPSSGANVLTF. The CDR3 DNA reads TGTGCCAGCAGCTTGCCCAGCTCTGGGGCCAACGTCCTGACTTTC.

This clonotype showed up just a few times. The genes are TRBV5-4 and TRBJ2-2, with a possible D match to TRBD1 (6 bases). V lost 4 bases and J lost 4, with 17 bases in between. This CDR3 region has 16 residues. Germline V gene sequence: CDR1 SGHNT, CDR2 YYREEE (reference sequence). The CDR3 protein is CASSRLDRRSTGELFF. The CDR3 bases are TGTGCCAGCAGCCGATTAGACAGGCGGAGCACCGGGGAGCTGTTTTTT.

This clonotype was detected many times. The chain combines TRBV7-9 with TRBJ2-1; 7 bases align to TRBD2. J was trimmed by 8 bases and V by 0 bases; bases with no gene match: 7. Germline V gene sequence: CDR1 SEHNR, CDR2 FQNEAQ (reference sequence). The CDR3 consists of 15 residues. The CDR3 region is CASSLAGEGVDEQFF. CDR3 DNA sequence: TGTGCCAGCAGCTTAGCGGGGGAGGGCGTCGATGAGCAGTTCTTC. Filled out from reference TRBV7-9 and TRBJ2-1, the complete variable domain reads DTGVSQNPRHKITKRGQNVTFRCDPISEHNRLYWYRQTLGQGPEFLTYFQNEAQLEKSRLLSDRFSAERPKGSFSTLEIQRTEQGDSAMYLCASSLAGEGVDEQFFGPGTRLTVL.